The rows below give T cell receptor beta chains drawn from one sample of a study of Ad26.COV2.S vaccination and SARS-CoV-2 variants. Using immunoSEQ multiplex PCR, the repertoire was profiled, and TCRdb retains in-frame clones only, with some absent. The sample consists of about 420,000 clones, 88% of them appearing once. The sequencing used peripheral blood, collected in a trial of Ad26.COV2.S vaccine versus placebo. The source of these receptors is a person between 18 and 65 years old who received the Ad26.COV2.S COVID-19 vaccine or a placebo. Each CDR3 is given with its conserved first and last residue. A D gene is named only where the DNA matches it firmly. The size field is filled for only some rows; it gives once, few, many or a size class.

size	V	J	D	CDR3	DNA
once	TRBV7-9	TRBJ2-3	TRBD1	CASSYRTGAFTDTQYF	TGTGCCAGCAGCTACCGGACAGGGGCGTTCACAGATACGCAGTATTTT
-	TRBV4-3	TRBJ1-1	TRBD1	CASSQVDRVVEAFF	TGCGCCAGCAGCCAAGTTGACAGGGTGGTTGAAGCTTTCTTT
-	TRBV7-2	TRBJ2-7	TRBD2	CASSPLAGTGPEQYF	TGTGCCAGCAGCCCCTTAGCGGGGACGGGCCCCGAGCAGTACTTC
-	TRBV5-1	TRBJ2-3	TRBD2	CASSPRQRGYDTQYF	TGCGCCAGCAGCCCCAGACAGCGGGGGTACGATACGCAGTATTTT
-	TRBV30	TRBJ1-6	-	CAWNKAYNSPLHF	TGTGCCTGGAACAAGGCCTATAATTCACCCCTCCACTTT
-	TRBV29-1	TRBJ1-2	TRBD1	CSASDRGNYGYTF	TGCAGCGCATCCGACAGGGGAAACTATGGCTACACCTTC
once	TRBV10-3	TRBJ1-5	-	CAINEPGGNQPQHF	TGTGCCATCAACGAGCCCGGGGGAAATCAGCCCCAGCATTTT
-	TRBV4-3	TRBJ1-1	-	CASSQERGDTEAFF	TGCGCCAGCAGCCAAGAAAGGGGGGACACTGAAGCTTTCTTT
-	TRBV7-8	TRBJ1-4	-	CASSLMNEKLFF	TGTGCCAGCAGCCTAATGAATGAAAAACTGTTTTTT
-	TRBV5-4	TRBJ2-1	TRBD1	CASSGDRGTYNEQFF	TGTGCCAGCAGCGGGGACAGGGGGACCTACAATGAGCAGTTCTTC
-	TRBV27	TRBJ2-7	-	CASSLPGATGEQYF	TGTGCCAGCAGTTTACCGGGGGCAACTGGCGAGCAGTACTTC
-	TRBV21-1	TRBJ2-7	-	CASSPRDRGRGALYEQYF	TGTGCCAGCAGCCCCCGGGACAGGGGGCGGGGGGCCCTCTACGAGCAGTACTTC
-	TRBV27	TRBJ2-7	-	CASSLNRASYEQYF	TGTGCCAGCAGTTTAAACAGGGCATCCTACGAGCAGTACTTC
-	TRBV10-2	TRBJ1-3	-	CASQGSGNTIYF	TGCGCCAGCCAGGGAAGTGGAAACACCATATATTTT
-	TRBV15	TRBJ1-6	TRBD1	CATSRARDSRNSPLHF	TGTGCCACCAGCAGAGCCCGGGACAGCAGAAATTCACCCCTCCACTTT
-	TRBV7-9	TRBJ2-6	TRBD1	CASSFPGTASGANVLTF	TGTGCCAGCAGCTTTCCCGGGACAGCCTCTGGGGCCAACGTCCTGACTTTC
-	TRBV28	TRBJ1-4	-	CATSVGIRDRKEKLFF	TGTGCCACCAGCGTGGGTATAAGGGACCGTAAGGAAAAACTGTTTTTT
-	TRBV5-4	TRBJ2-7	-	CASSLASSEQYF	TGTGCCAGCAGCTTGGCTTCTAGCGAGCAGTACTTC
few	TRBV2	TRBJ1-3	-	CASNRGSGNTIYF	TGTGCCAGCAACCGGGGCTCTGGAAACACCATATATTTT
few	TRBV7-2	TRBJ2-5	TRBD2	CASRVAGRQETQYF	TGTGCCAGCAGGGTAGCGGGGAGACAAGAGACCCAGTACTTC
-	TRBV30	TRBJ1-6	TRBD1	CAWSAEGQTLVYNSPLHF	TGTGCCTGGAGTGCCGAGGGACAGACTTTAGTCTATAATTCACCCCTCCACTTT
-	TRBV30	TRBJ2-6	-	CAWSRLLGANVLTF	TGTGCCTGGAGCCGACTTCTTGGGGCCAACGTCCTGACTTTC
once	TRBV10-3	TRBJ1-6	-	CAISDGDSPLHF	TGTGCCATCAGTGATGGGGATTCACCCCTCCACTTT
-	TRBV5-1	TRBJ2-2	TRBD2	CASSLIIAGGTNTGELFF	TGCGCCAGCAGCTTGATTATCGCGGGGGGGACGAACACCGGGGAGCTGTTTTTT
-	TRBV3-1/TRBV3-2	TRBJ1-2	-	CASSQVPAGGYTF	TGTGCCAGCAGCCAGGTCCCAGCAGGTGGCTACACCTTC
-	TRBV7-9	TRBJ2-1	-	CASSRHEQFF	TGTGCCAGCAGCCGACATGAGCAGTTCTTC
-	TRBV7-2	TRBJ2-2	-	CASSPVVYTGELFF	TGTGCCAGCAGCCCCGTAGTCTACACCGGGGAGCTGTTTTTT
-	TRBV7-9	TRBJ1-2	TRBD1	CATETGTGASGYTF	TGTGCCACCGAAACCGGGACAGGGGCTTCCGGCTACACCTTC
-	TRBV7-2	TRBJ2-3	-	CASSLASQARLSTDTQYF	TGTGCCAGCAGCTTAGCGTCACAGGCCCGCTTAAGCACAGATACGCAGTATTTT
-	TRBV9	TRBJ1-4	-	CASSAIQGASEKLFF	TGTGCCAGCAGCGCGATCCAAGGGGCCAGTGAAAAACTGTTTTTT
-	TRBV4-2	TRBJ2-3	-	CASSQDRTTDTQYF	TGTGCCAGCAGCCAAGATCGGACTACAGATACGCAGTATTTT
-	TRBV5-1	TRBJ2-7	-	CASSLVFGGGSYEQYF	TGCGCCAGCAGCTTGGTTTTTGGAGGCGGCTCCTACGAGCAGTACTTC
once	TRBV30	TRBJ1-3	-	CAWSGNTFSGNTIYF	TGTGCCTGGAGTGGGAACACCTTCTCTGGAAACACCATATATTTT